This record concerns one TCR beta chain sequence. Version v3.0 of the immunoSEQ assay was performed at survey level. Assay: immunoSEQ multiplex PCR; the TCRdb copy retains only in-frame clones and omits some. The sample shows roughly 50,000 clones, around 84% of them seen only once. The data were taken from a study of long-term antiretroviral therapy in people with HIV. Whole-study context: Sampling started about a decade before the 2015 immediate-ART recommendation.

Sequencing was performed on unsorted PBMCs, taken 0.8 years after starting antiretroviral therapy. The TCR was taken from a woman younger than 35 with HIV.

The CDR3 DNA reads TGTGCCAGCTCACCTACGAATATAATGAGGCAGCCCCAGCATTTT. Its protein product is CASSPTNIMRQPQHF. V usage is TRBV18 and J usage is TRBJ1-5; D unclear. Germline loops: CDR1 KGHSH, CDR2 LQKENI. This CDR3 has 15 amino acids. Trimming took off 3 bases at V and 7 bases at J, with 16 bases between the two ends.